This T cell receptor beta chain was captured in a study of cytomegalovirus exposure and HLA in healthy donors. The PCR made use of 60 Vbeta and 13 Jbeta primers. Sequencing used immunoSEQ multiplex PCR; TCRdb keeps in-frame clones, though not all of them. The sample holds 120,000 or so clones, approximately 80% seen once. Per the germline V gene, CDR1 is LNHDA and CDR2 is SQIVND (reference sequence). Trimming cost V 1 base and J 2 bases, with 10 bases left between them. The CDR3 is 15 residues long. Overall study findings and caveats: Within an earlier analysis, most TCR beta V segments proved productive either about 90% or about 30% of the time.

As to this clone: Its antigen is not known.

Each of the donors was a healthy bone marrow donor. In nominal health when sampled, donors likely had unrecorded immune exposures nonetheless. Input material: PBMCs. The chain recombines TRBV19 with TRBJ2-3; TRBD1 is a possible D gene (5 bases). This TCR was sampled from a man aged 30-40 years in good health and CMV-seropositive. Here the CDR3 reads CASSIGQQVTDTQYF. CDR3 sequence (DNA): TGTGCCAGTAGTATAGGTCAACAGGTCACAGATACGCAGTATTTT. Supplemented by reference TRBV19 and TRBJ2-3, the full variable domain reads DGGITQSPKYLFRKEGQNVTLSCEQNLNHDAMYWYRQDPGQGLRLIYYSQIVNDFQKGDIAEGYSVSREKKESFPLTVTSAQKNPTAFYLCASSIGQQVTDTQYFGPGTRLTVL.